The 11 T cell receptor beta chains in this list originate from one sample, sequenced in a study of cytomegalovirus exposure and HLA in healthy donors (dated by TCRdb to about 2017). The library was made by the immunoSEQ multiplex PCR assay. The multiplex PCR relied on a mix of 60 forward primers for TCR Vbeta segments and 13 reverse primers for TCR Jbeta segments. What TCRdb holds here is the immuneACCESS table cut down to in-frame rearrangements. Part of the clones is not present; checked against another copy, under half of the missing clones reflect an unresolved V gene, and the others are unexplained. In this sample the table shows tens of thousands of clones, 65% to 80% of which occur a single time. About 14% of the sample goes to the ten largest clones. The sequenced sample consisted of PBMCs. The origin of the receptors is a woman aged 45 to 65 in good health and CMV-seropositive.

V gene TRBV28 combines with J gene TRBJ1-5; TRBD1 is a possible D gene (6 bases). The CDR3 covers 17 residues. Germline CDR1 and CDR2: MDHEN and SYDVKM. Between the trimmed V and J ends, which lost 7 bases and 6 bases, there was a span of 25 bases. The CDR3 spells CASNSFYGGGAFQPQHF. The CDR3 bases are TGTGCCAGCAACTCCTTTTACGGTGGGGGGGCGTTTCAGCCCCAGCATTTT.

V usage is TRBV29-1 and J usage is TRBJ2-1; possibly TRBD2 for D (5 bases). The CDR3 length is 12 residues. Trimming left V 4 bases short and J 9 bases short, with 13 bases between. Germline CDR1 and CDR2: SQVTM and ANQGSEA. The CDR3, as DNA: TGCAGCGTTGGTCTAGCCGCAATTGAGCAGTTCTTC. It specifies CSVGLAAIEQFF.

The chain employs TRBV28 and TRBJ1-2, with D maybe TRBD1 (5 bases). V was cut by 5 bases and J by 5 bases, with 9 bases left in between. The CDR3 extends over 12 amino acids. Per germline, CDR1 MDHEN and CDR2 SYDVKM. Here the CDR3 reads CASSIDRYGYTF. CDR3 bases: TGTGCCAGCAGTATTGACAGATATGGCTACACCTTC.

This clone was seen a handful of times. The rearrangement uses TRBV19 and TRBJ2-7, with 7 bases identical to TRBD2. The CDR3 loop spans 17 amino acids. With 5 bases clipped from V and 0 bases from J, the junction kept 13 bases outside the gene matches. Germline V CDR1 and CDR2: LNHDA, SQIVND (reference sequence). CDR3 nucleotides: TGTGCCAGTAGTCCAAGAGCGGGACCTGTGAGCTCCTACGAGCAGTACTTC. Translation: CASSPRAGPVSSYEQYF.

The chain joins TRBV6-1 to TRBJ2-5, with 9 bases fitting TRBD1. V shed 8 bases and J 3 bases; nucleotides not matched to a gene: 10. The CDR3 totals 15 residues. Per the germline V gene, CDR1 is MNHNS and CDR2 is SASEGT. CDR3 residues: CASGGVRDREETQYF. DNA for the CDR3: TGTGCCAGCGGGGGTGTCCGGGACAGGGAAGAGACCCAGTACTTC.

The chain has TRBV9 and TRBJ1-1; TRBD1 agrees at 7 bases. Germline V gene data show CDR1 as SGDLS and CDR2 as YYNGEE. With 3 bases clipped from V and 2 bases from J, the junction kept 1 base outside the gene matches. There are 13 residues in the CDR3. CDR3 protein: CASSGQGNTEAFF. CDR3 DNA sequence: TGTGCCAGCAGCGGACAGGGAAACACTGAAGCTTTCTTT.

The rearrangement joins TRBV5-6 to TRBJ2-7, with TRBD2 matching over 7 bases. The V gene end was trimmed by 1 base and the J gene end by 9 bases; junction bases not matched to a gene: 4. Germline lookup yields CDR1 SGHDT and CDR2 YYEEEE. The length of the CDR3 is 12 residues. DNA of the CDR3: TGTGCCAGCAGCTTGTCCACGGGGGGGCAGTACTTC. It codes for CASSLSTGGQYF.

This chain uses TRBV7-2 with TRBJ1-5; D gene ambiguous. The CDR3 spans 13 residues. V lost 5 bases and J 7 bases, leaving 12 bases between the germline ends. Germline-derived CDR1 and CDR2 are SGHTA and FQGNSA. CDR3 coding DNA: TGTGCCAGCAGCCCGAACACAGCCCAGCCCCAGCATTTT. This gives the protein CASSPNTAQPQHF. The full variable domain, completed using reference TRBV7-2 and TRBJ1-5, is GAGVSQSPSNKVTEKGKDVELRCDPISGHTALYWYRQSLGQGLEFLIYFQGNSAPDKSGLPSDRFSAERTGGSVSTLTIQRTQQEDSAVYLCASSPNTAQPQHFGDGTRLSIL.

A word on this clone: Relative to the germline gene, one junction end is altered; a read error may explain this. The gene calls are TRBV7-9 and TRBJ1-1, with 7 bases that match TRBD1. The CDR3 spans 12 residues. CDR1 and CDR2 (germline): SEHNR, FQNEAQ (reference sequence). Here the CDR3 reads CSSSLTGAEAFF. The CDR3 DNA follows: TGTTCCAGCAGCTTAACAGGGGCTGAAGCTTTCTTT.

The rearrangement joins TRBV15 to TRBJ2-3, with a weak D call TRBD2 (5 bases). V was shortened by 0 bases and J by 0 bases, with 7 bases between the two germline ends. This CDR3 comprises 15 residues. Germline-derived CDR1 and CDR2 are LNHNV and YYDKDF (reference sequence). The CDR3 reads CATSRDGLSTDTQYF. The CDR3 DNA reads TGTGCCACCAGCAGAGATGGACTCAGCACAGATACGCAGTATTTT.

This chain connects TRBV28 to TRBJ2-7, with TRBD1 matching over 9 bases. The V and J ends lost 8 bases and 6 bases, in that order; junction bases with no gene match: 11. The V gene's germline CDR1 is MDHEN and CDR2 SYDVKM. The CDR3 spans 14 residues. The CDR3 protein is CASGGGTGYTEQYF. In DNA form, the CDR3 reads TGTGCCAGCGGGGGGGGGACAGGGTATACCGAGCAGTACTTC. Full variable domain (outside the CDR3, taken from reference TRBV28 and TRBJ2-7): DVKVTQSSRYLVKRTGEKVFLECVQDMDHENMFWYRQDPGLGLRLIYFSYDVKMKEKGDIPEGYSVSREKKERFSLILESASTNQTSMYLCASGGGTGYTEQYFGPGTRLTVT.